The source of this T cell receptor beta chain is a study of T cells in Graves' hyperthyroidism and ophthalmopathy. Study conclusions and caveats: The majority of expanded thyroid clonotypes above 0.001 also appeared in blood. Ophthalmopathy was separated from stable hyperthyroidism by a 13 V-J model.

What was amplified from RNA transcripts were TCR beta CDR3 regions. A first-round RT-PCR of the TCR CDR3 used the HTBI primer set. TCRdb re-derived calls from the multiplex PCR reads in MiXCR, one entry per CDR3 protein. The sample lists some 600,000 distinct CDR3 sequences, roughly 50% occurring once. Uncontrolled infection, other autoimmune disease, pregnancy or lactation barred patients from enrollment. V shed 1 base, J shed 2 bases, and the junction held 8 bases outside the gene matches. The CDR3 has 16 residues. Germline CDR1 SGHAT, CDR2 FQNNGV. In the case of this clonotype: Its target is unknown.

The clonotype comes from a woman aged 18-29 years with Graves' hyperthyroidism. The material sequenced was peripheral blood or thyroid tissue (not recorded which). The gene calls are TRBV11-2 and TRBJ2-7, with 7 bases that match TRBD2. CDR3 protein: CASSLVGSGGTYEQYF. The CDR3, as DNA: TGTGCCAGCAGCTTAGTCGGGTCGGGGGGTACCTACGAGCAGTACTTC.